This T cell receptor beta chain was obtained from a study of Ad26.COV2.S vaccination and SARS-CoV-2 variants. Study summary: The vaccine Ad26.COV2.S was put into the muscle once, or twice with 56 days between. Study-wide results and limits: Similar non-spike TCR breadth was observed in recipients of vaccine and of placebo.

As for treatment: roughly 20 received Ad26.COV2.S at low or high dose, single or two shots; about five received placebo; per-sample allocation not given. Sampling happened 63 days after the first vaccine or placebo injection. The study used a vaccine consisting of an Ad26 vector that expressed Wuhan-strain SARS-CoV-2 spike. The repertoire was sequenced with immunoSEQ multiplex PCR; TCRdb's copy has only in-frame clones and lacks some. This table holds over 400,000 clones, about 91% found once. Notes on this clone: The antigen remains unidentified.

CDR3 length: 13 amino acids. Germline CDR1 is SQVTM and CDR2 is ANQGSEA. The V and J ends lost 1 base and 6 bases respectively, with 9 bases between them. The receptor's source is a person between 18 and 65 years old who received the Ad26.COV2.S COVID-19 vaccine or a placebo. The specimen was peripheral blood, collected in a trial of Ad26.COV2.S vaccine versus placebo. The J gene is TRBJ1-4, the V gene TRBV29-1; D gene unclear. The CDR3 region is CSVEAGGDEKLFF. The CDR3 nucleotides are TGCAGCGTTGAAGCAGGAGGCGATGAAAAACTGTTTTTT.